This T cell receptor (beta chain) was documented in a study of blood T cell repertoires in COVID-19. Study-level information: Sites in the United States, Italy and Spain provided acute and convalescent COVID-19 samples. T cells, B-cell-depleted T cells, or PBMCs provided the cDNA or gDNA that served as material.

Deletions cut 3 bases from V and 4 bases from J, with 13 bases between. The CDR3 runs 14 residues. CDR1 is SNHLY and CDR2 is FYNNEI in the germline V gene. Source study methods: Counts of nucleated cells, estimated from reference gene primer amplification, were obtained. Assay: immunoSEQ multiplex PCR; the TCRdb copy retains only in-frame clones and omits some. V, J and clone size were drawn from that table, and D and trimming were deduced from the DNA. This sample has fewer than 75,000 clones, with roughly 80% found just once. The TCR was taken from a human donor in a cohort sampled during active COVID-19. The chain recombines TRBV2 with TRBJ2-7; D is possibly TRBD1 (6 bases). Sequences were obtained from peripheral blood. The chain's CDR3 is CASSEDRTIYEQYF. The CDR3, as DNA: TGTGCCAGCAGTGAGGACAGAACGATATACGAGCAGTACTTC.